A single sample gave rise to the 20 T cell receptor beta chains below, sequenced in a study of T cells expressing NK-cell markers (dated by TCRdb to about 2020). Libraries were constructed by 5' RACE. The run used an Illumina HiSeq 2000. Reads reprocessed by TCRdb are summarized as one entry per CDR3 protein sequence, and DNA is absent. The table held for this sample gives roughly 450,000 distinct CDR3 sequences. The top ten hold roughly 1.4% of the sample. The sequencing input was blood T cells: a sorted CD56 or NKG2C T cell subset, CD4+ or CD8+ T cells, or bulk PBMC T cells (not recorded which). The receptors here all came from a woman in her forties or fifties in good health. Donor details come from another sample of the same person, matched by shared clones.

CDR3: CATRTPGLAGGPSYNEQFF. The chain is built from TRBV10-3 and TRBJ2-1; TCRdb returns TRBD2, unconfirmable since there is no DNA. The germline CDR1 and CDR2 sequences are ENHRY and SYGVKD. The CDR3 runs to 19 residues.

The rearrangement uses TRBV6-1 and TRBJ1-4; as DNA is missing, the TRBD1 call by TCRdb cannot be tested. Germline-derived CDR1 and CDR2 are MNHNS and SASEGT. This CDR3 region has 14 residues. The CDR3 loop reads CASSEARGNEKLFF.

The genes are TRBV5-1 and TRBJ1-2; with no DNA, the TCRdb D assignment of TRBD1 cannot be verified. The CDR3 runs 15 residues. Germline loops: CDR1 SGHRS, CDR2 YFSETQ. The CDR3 sequence is CASRERDNLNYGYTF.

The rearrangement links TRBV6-6 to TRBJ1-2; TCRdb selects TRBD1, and the lack of DNA leaves this call unchecked. The CDR3 covers 14 residues. CDR1 MNHNY and CDR2 SVGAGI come from the germline V gene (reference sequence). The CDR3 reads CASSPVQGALGYTF.

This CDR3 reads CAASGGVYNEQFF. The chain couples TRBV10-3 to TRBJ2-1. There are 13 residues in the CDR3. CDR1 and CDR2 from the germline V gene are ENHRY and SYGVKD.

This chain links TRBV7-9 with TRBJ1-2; the TCRdb D gene call, TRBD1, has no DNA to confirm it. The CDR3 has 13 amino acids. CDR1 is SEHNR, CDR2 FQNEAQ, per germline (reference sequence). The chain's CDR3 is CASSRTGQPGYTF.

The chain has TRBV4-1 and TRBJ2-7; the D call of TRBD1 rests on TCRdb alone, since no DNA is present to check it. CDR1 and CDR2 (germline): MGHRA, YSYEKL. The CDR3 runs to 16 residues. CDR3 residues: CASSQVGTGGSYEQYF.

The chain combines TRBV20-1 with TRBJ1-6. This CDR3 contains 15 residues. Germline V lookup: CDR1 DFQATT, CDR2 SNEGSKA (reference sequence). The CDR3 loop is CSASPQGHYNSPLHF.

This rearrangement joins TRBV6-1 to TRBJ2-3; lacking DNA, the TRBD2 call made by TCRdb goes unchecked. The CDR3 is made up of 17 amino acids. Germline V gives CDR1 MNHNS, CDR2 SASEGT. CDR3 residues: CASSEVAAGGSTDTQYF.

The chain joins TRBV5-8 to TRBJ2-4; TCRdb designates TRBD1, a call that cannot be tested without DNA. CDR3 length: 13 residues. CDR1 and CDR2 from the germline V gene are SGHTS and YDEGEE. The chain's CDR3 is CASVARNKNIQYF.

J is TRBJ1-1 and V is TRBV14; checking the TCRdb D call of TRBD1 is not possible without DNA. Germline V lookup: CDR1 SGHDN, CDR2 FVKESK. The CDR3 length is 13 residues. The CDR3 sequence is CASSPSGRREAFF.

This chain uses TRBV29-1 with TRBJ2-1; TCRdb's D gene call, TRBD1, goes unchecked for lack of DNA. CDR3 length: 12 amino acids. Germline values: CDR1 SQVTM, CDR2 ANQGSEA. CDR3 region: CSVGALGGEQFF.

The genes are TRBV20-1 and TRBJ2-3; TCRdb picks TRBD1, but there is no DNA to check that call. This CDR3 spans 12 amino acids. From germline, CDR1 is DFQATT and CDR2 SNEGSKA (reference sequence). The CDR3 spells CSAPPRTDTQYF.

The CDR3 region is CSARDQLANEQFF. The chain employs TRBV20-1 and TRBJ2-1; TCRdb gives TRBD2 as the D gene, but with no DNA this cannot be confirmed. The CDR3 loop spans 13 amino acids. Germline V gene sequence: CDR1 DFQATT, CDR2 SNEGSKA (reference sequence).

This chain uses TRBV2 with TRBJ2-4; TCRdb gives TRBD1 as the D gene, but with no DNA this cannot be confirmed. Looked up from germline, CDR1 is SNHLY and CDR2 is FYNNEI. The CDR3 totals 13 residues. CDR3: CASQSGGENIQYF.

J is TRBJ2-6 and V is TRBV28; TCRdb's D call of TRBD1 is untestable without DNA. The CDR3 sequence is 15 residues long. CDR1 is MDHEN, CDR2 SYDVKM, per germline. The CDR3 sequence is CASSLGTLGANVLTF.

The CDR3 reads CASAALIAGGAYEQYF. The genes are TRBV12-3 or TRBV12-4 and TRBJ2-7; TCRdb's D gene call, TRBD2, goes unchecked for lack of DNA. The length of the CDR3 is 16 residues.

The chain carries TRBV4-1 and TRBJ2-3; as DNA is missing, the TRBD1 call by TCRdb cannot be tested. The V gene's germline CDR1 is MGHRA and CDR2 YSYEKL. The CDR3 contains 16 residues. The CDR3 loop is CASSQVGRPYSDTQYF.

V gene TRBV11-2 combines with J gene TRBJ2-3; TCRdb lists TRBD2, though no DNA is available to test this call. The length of the CDR3 is 15 residues. CDR1 is SGHAT, CDR2 FQNNGV, per germline. CDR3 sequence: CASSWGLAGTDTQYF.

This chain uses TRBV4-1 with TRBJ2-7; the TCRdb call, TRBD1, lacks DNA for checking. CDR3 length equals 17 residues. Germline assignment: CDR1 MGHRA and CDR2 YSYEKL. CDR3 sequence reads: CASSQGGGGLGSYEQYF.